There are many counts of the clone carrying this T cell receptor (beta chain). TCRdb ran MiXCR on the 5' RACE reads and lists one entry per CDR3 protein. The sample lists some 690,000 distinct CDR3 sequences, roughly 20% occurring once. The data are from a study of identical twins. This sample was also put to use in a study of T cells expressing NK-cell markers. That paper notes: There were seven HCMV-seropositive donors and one seronegative donor among the eight sequenced. Dominant NKG2C+ clonotypes made up roughly 1.0-7.0% of CD8+ T cells in roughly 6 donors. These clonotypes additionally ranked first within the CD3+CD56-NKG2C+ fraction of a few donors.

Specimen: PBMCs. This receptor was obtained from a young woman in good health.

This CDR3 is CASSQPGIGAGGGELFF. In DNA, the CDR3 is TGTGCCAGCAGCCAACCTGGTATAGGAGCGGGTGGCGGGGAGCTGTTTTTT. The chain combines TRBV3-1 with TRBJ2-2, with a possible D match to TRBD2 (6 bases). CDR3 length: 17 residues. CDR1 and CDR2 from the germline V gene are LGHDT and YNNKEL (reference sequence). V lost 2 bases and J 7 bases, leaving 20 bases between the germline ends.